This T cell receptor beta chain was obtained from a study of blood T cell repertoires in COVID-19. Profiling relied on immunoSEQ multiplex PCR, and the TCRdb table lists in-frame clones only, not all of them. This repertoire shows about 130,000 clones, 80% to 90% found once; its top ten account for approximately 2.2%. V lost 1 base and J 4 bases, leaving 7 bases between the germline ends. CDR1 and CDR2 (germline): SGHTA, FQGNSA. The CDR3 extends over 13 amino acids. This TCR was sampled from a woman between 45 and 65 years old who had recovered from COVID-19. The V and J genes are TRBV7-2 and TRBJ1-2, with a tentative D call TRBD1 (5 bases). The specimen sequenced was PBMCs or T cells enriched from blood (not recorded which). Here the CDR3 DNA reads TGTGCCAGCAGCTTAGAAACAGGCTATGGCTACACCTTC. It encodes CASSLETGYGYTF.